These 20 T cell receptor beta chains were sequenced from one sample in a study of control samples from healthy donors and cancer patients. The table came from immunoSEQ multiplex PCR; TCRdb's copy has only in-frame clones and leaves some out. The table records 100,000 to 150,000 clones, roughly 92% of them present only once. Sequencing was performed on blood. All receptors come from a man aged 18-30 years in good health.

This clone was detected only once. V and J are TRBV6-1 and TRBJ1-1; no clear D gene. The CDR3 runs to 13 residues. Germline V gene data show CDR1 as MNHNS and CDR2 as SASEGT. Trimming left V 1 base short and J 7 bases short, with 10 bases between. The chain's CDR3 is CASSEGQTYEAFF. In nucleotides, the CDR3 is TGTGCCAGCAGTGAAGGTCAGACCTATGAAGCTTTCTTT.

The chain carries TRBV30 and TRBJ1-2; no clear D. V lost 2 bases to trimming and J lost 5 bases, with 9 bases between them. Looked up from germline, CDR1 is GTSNPN and CDR2 is SVGIG (reference sequence). The length of the CDR3 is 12 residues. The CDR3, as DNA: TGTGCCTGGAGTAGGTCGGGATATGGCTACACCTTC. Encoded protein: CAWSRSGYGYTF.

The V call is TRBV19, the J call TRBJ2-2; no clear D. The CDR3 consists of 20 residues. V lost 5 bases and J 4 bases, leaving 29 bases between the germline ends. Looked up from germline, CDR1 is LNHDA and CDR2 is SQIVND (reference sequence). CDR3 sequence: CASSVNRLTLRRDSTGELFF. CDR3 coding DNA: TGTGCCAGTAGTGTGAACCGGCTCACACTCCGAAGGGATTCCACCGGGGAGCTGTTTTTT.

V usage is TRBV6-1 and J usage is TRBJ2-1; 7 positions agree with TRBD2. The V and J ends lost 3 bases and 7 bases, in that order; junction bases with no gene match: 9. The V gene's germline CDR1 is MNHNS and CDR2 SASEGT. This CDR3 has 15 residues. CDR3 sequence reads: CASSDPWGGLNEQFF. The CDR3 DNA sequence: TGTGCCAGCAGTGACCCTTGGGGGGGTCTGAATGAGCAGTTCTTC.

The chain couples TRBV5-5 to TRBJ2-3; a weak D match, TRBD1 (6 bases). This CDR3 comprises 14 residues. CDR1 SGHKS and CDR2 YYEKEE come from the germline V gene (reference sequence). Trimming took 0 bases from V and 5 from J, leaving 10 bases between them. CDR3 sequence (DNA): TGTGCCAGCAGCTTGGACGAGGGGGAAGATACGCAGTATTTT. Amino acids: CASSLDEGEDTQYF.

This clone was counted a single time. The chain recombines TRBV6-2 or TRBV6-3 with TRBJ1-6; 8 bases align to TRBD1. Per germline, CDR1 MNHEY and CDR2 SVGEGT. The J segment lost 3 bases and the V segment lost 6 bases, leaving 4 bases of the junction unmatched. This CDR3 is built from 15 residues. The CDR3 spells CASSQGQDYNSPLHF. The CDR3 coding sequence is TGTGCCAGCAGCCAGGGACAGGACTATAATTCACCCCTCCACTTT.

This chain links TRBV19 with TRBJ1-1, with 9 bases aligning to TRBD1. The V segment lost 7 bases and the J segment 4 bases; nucleotides outside the gene matches: 4. This CDR3 has 13 residues. Germline CDR1 reads LNHDA; CDR2 reads SQIVND (reference sequence). The chain's CDR3 is CASTRQGGTEAFF. The DNA of the CDR3 is TGTGCCAGTACCAGACAGGGGGGCACTGAAGCTTTCTTT.

This chain connects TRBV15 to TRBJ2-7; 7 nucleotides align to TRBD2. Germline V CDR1 and CDR2: LNHNV, YYDKDF (reference sequence). V gave up 4 bases and J gave up 3 bases; unmatched junction bases: 3. This CDR3 region has 13 residues. CDR3 loop: CATSMAGVYEQYF. CDR3 nucleotide sequence: TGTGCCACCAGCATGGCGGGGGTCTACGAGCAGTACTTC. The full variable domain, completed using reference TRBV15 and TRBJ2-7, is DAMVIQNPRYQVTQFGKPVTLSCSQTLNHNVMYWYQQKSSQAPKLLFHYYDKDFNNEADTPDNFQSRRPNTSFCFLDIRSPGLGDTAMYLCATSMAGVYEQYFGPGTRLTVT.

The CDR3 reads CAATKDRAGYTF. The CDR3 DNA reads TGTGCCGCCACCAAGGACAGGGCTGGCTACACCTTC. The chain uses TRBV6-5 and TRBJ1-2; TRBD1 aligns across 8 bases. With V trimmed by 11 bases and J by 7 bases, 9 bases remained unmatched. The CDR3 covers 12 residues. Per the germline V gene, CDR1 is MNHEY and CDR2 is SVGAGI.

The chain is built from TRBV7-9 and TRBJ2-3, with D unresolved. V was trimmed by 2 bases and J by 0 bases, leaving 12 bases between them. The germline V gene has CDR1 SEHNR and CDR2 FQNEAQ (reference sequence). This CDR3 comprises 16 residues. In DNA form, the CDR3 reads TGTGCCAGCAGCTTATGGTCGGGTTCTAGCACAGATACGCAGTATTTT. The encoded protein is CASSLWSGSSTDTQYF. Together with reference TRBV7-9 and TRBJ2-3, the CDR3 gives the full variable domain: DTGVSQNPRHKITKRGQNVTFRCDPISEHNRLYWYRQTLGQGPEFLTYFQNEAQLEKSRLLSDRFSAERPKGSFSTLEIQRTEQGDSAMYLCASSLWSGSSTDTQYFGPGTRLTVL.

The chain carries TRBV11-3 and TRBJ2-5, with D perhaps given as TRBD1 or TRBD2 (6 bases each). Germline V gives CDR1 SGHNT, CDR2 YENEEA. The CDR3 has 14 amino acids. Trimming removed 1 base from V and 1 base from J, with 7 bases in between. The CDR3 sequence is CASSLAGAQETQYF. In nucleotides, the CDR3 is TGTGCCAGCAGCTTAGCGGGGGCCCAAGAGACCCAGTACTTC.

The genes are TRBV6-5 and TRBJ1-6, with D perhaps TRBD1 (5 bases). Germline CDR1 and CDR2: MNHEY and SVGAGI. The CDR3 runs to 14 residues. The ends were cut back, 4 bases at V and 8 bases at J, with 12 bases in the middle. DNA of the CDR3: TGTGCCAGCAGTTCCCGGGGGAGGGATTCACCCCTCCACTTT. The encoded protein is CASSSRGRDSPLHF.

The chain joins TRBV10-1 to TRBJ1-3; 7 bases are a match to TRBD1. V trimming: 11 bases; J trimming: 0 bases; junction bases outside the gene matches: 16. Germline V gives CDR1 WNHNN, CDR2 SYGVQD (reference sequence). The CDR3 length is 17 residues. Here the CDR3 DNA reads TGCGCCGGCCAAAAAAATCAGGGACAGAGCTCTGGAAACACCATATATTTT. Protein product: CAGQKNQGQSSGNTIYF.

In nucleotides, the CDR3 is TGTGCCAGTAGCTTGGACTCTGGAAACACCATATATTTT. It encodes CASSLDSGNTIYF. J is TRBJ1-3 and V is TRBV19; D remains unclear. The germline V and J ends were trimmed by 6 bases and 0 bases, with 6 bases remaining between them. The CDR3 covers 13 residues. In germline, CDR1 is LNHDA, CDR2 SQIVND (reference sequence).

The rearrangement uses TRBV6-6 and TRBJ1-2; no firm D call. This CDR3 contains 15 residues. The V gene lost 6 bases and the J gene lost 4 bases, with 18 bases spanning the gap. Germline V gives CDR1 MNHNY, CDR2 SVGAGI (reference sequence). The CDR3: CASRERGVTGYGYTF. The CDR3 DNA sequence: TGTGCCAGCAGGGAACGCGGGGTAACCGGCTATGGCTACACCTTC.

The CDR3 DNA follows: TGTGCCAGCAGTGAAGGCGGCGGGGGGGCAATTAGCACAGATACGCAGTATTTT. As protein: CASSEGGGGAISTDTQYF. This chain connects TRBV6-1 to TRBJ2-3, with 9 bases that match TRBD2. The CDR3 has 18 amino acids. Per the germline V gene, CDR1 is MNHNS and CDR2 is SASEGT. Trimming removed 1 base from V and 0 bases from J; junction bases left unmatched: 8.

The V gene is TRBV20-1, the J gene TRBJ2-3; weak D call: TRBD1 (6 bases). Trimming took 3 bases from V and 2 from J, leaving 9 bases between them. The germline CDR1 and CDR2 sequences are DFQATT and SNEGSKA (reference sequence). The CDR3 is 13 amino acids. The CDR3 reads CSASGGPTDTQYF. Written as DNA, the CDR3 is TGCAGTGCTAGTGGGGGCCCCACAGATACGCAGTATTTT.

The chain recombines TRBV2 with TRBJ1-1, with 7 bases aligning to TRBD1. Germline CDR1 and CDR2: SNHLY and FYNNEI. CDR3 size: 16 residues. V lost 2 bases to trimming and J lost 4 bases; unmatched junction nucleotides: 10. This CDR3 reads CASSETGERIRTEAFF. Written as DNA, the CDR3 is TGTGCCAGCAGTGAAACAGGGGAACGAATCCGCACTGAAGCTTTCTTT.

The genes are TRBV24-1 and TRBJ2-1; D remains unclear. Trimming took 9 bases from V and 0 from J, leaving 2 bases between them. Germline V lookup: CDR1 KGHDR, CDR2 SFDVKD. The CDR3 loop spans 11 amino acids. CDR3 nucleotide sequence: TGTGCCACCTACTCCTACAATGAGCAGTTCTTC. It is translated as CATYSYNEQFF.

The chain joins TRBV12-3 or TRBV12-4 to TRBJ2-1; TRBD2 agrees at 10 bases. This CDR3 spans 13 amino acids. Germline trimming cut 7 bases from V and 9 bases from J; bases unmatched to any gene: 6. CDR3 protein: CASKYSGGFEQFF. CDR3 nucleotides: TGTGCCAGCAAATATAGCGGGGGGTTTGAGCAGTTCTTC.